Included here is one T cell receptor (beta chain) sequence, with context. The data were obtained in a study of blood T cell repertoires in COVID-19. V lost 3 bases, J lost 9 bases, and 18 bases lay in between. Germline lookup yields CDR1 SGHAT and CDR2 FQNNGV. The CDR3 sequence is 16 residues long. TCRdb's copy holds only in-frame clones and misses some; the assay was immunoSEQ multiplex PCR. This table has some 180,000 clones, about 86% appearing once. The chain links TRBV11-2 to TRBJ1-6, with unresolved D. The TCR sequence derives from a man aged 65 to 85 with active or convalescent COVID-19. Sample: peripheral blood. This CDR3 reads CASSFTILLTGSPLHF. Here the CDR3 DNA reads TGTGCCAGCAGCTTCACGATCCTCTTGACGGGTTCACCCCTCCACTTT.